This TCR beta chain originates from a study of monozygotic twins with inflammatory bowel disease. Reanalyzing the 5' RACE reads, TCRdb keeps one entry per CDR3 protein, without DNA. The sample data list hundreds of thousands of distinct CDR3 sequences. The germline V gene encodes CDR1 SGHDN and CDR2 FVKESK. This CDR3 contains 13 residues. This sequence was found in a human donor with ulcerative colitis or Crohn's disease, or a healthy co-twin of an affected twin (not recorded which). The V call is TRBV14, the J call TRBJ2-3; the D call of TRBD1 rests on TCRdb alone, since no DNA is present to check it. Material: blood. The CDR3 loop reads CASSQGRGTAQYF.